One and the same sample provided the 27 T cell receptor beta chains below, sequenced in a study. Using immunoSEQ multiplex PCR, the repertoire was profiled, and TCRdb retains in-frame clones only, with some absent. The sample lists some 70,000 clones, about 94% seen once, with roughly 4.5% in the top ten. Material for sequencing was PBMCs. The receptors come from a man in his forties with rheumatoid arthritis.

The chain couples TRBV28 to TRBJ1-5; a weak D match, TRBD1 (6 bases). Germline values: CDR1 MDHEN, CDR2 SYDVKM. V gave up 5 bases and J gave up 6 bases, with 17 bases separating them. This CDR3 contains 15 residues. The CDR3 reads CASSLDRRGLQPQHF. For the CDR3, the DNA is TGTGCCAGCAGTCTCGACAGGAGGGGACTTCAGCCCCAGCATTTT.

This chain uses TRBV30 with TRBJ1-6; D is ambiguous. Looked up from germline, CDR1 is GTSNPN and CDR2 is SVGIG (reference sequence). The length of the CDR3 is 13 residues. The germline V and J ends were trimmed by 0 bases and 9 bases, with 9 bases remaining between them. In DNA form, the CDR3 reads TGTGCCTGGAGTGTACTTGGTTCTTCACCCCTCCACTTT. It encodes CAWSVLGSSPLHF.

The chain combines TRBV5-5 with TRBJ2-3, with no clear D. There are 16 residues in the CDR3. V was pared by 1 base and J by 0 bases, with 12 bases between. Per germline, CDR1 SGHKS and CDR2 YYEKEE (reference sequence). CDR3: CASSLILTASTDTQYF. The DNA of the CDR3 is TGTGCCAGCAGCTTGATTCTTACGGCTAGCACAGATACGCAGTATTTT.

The CDR3 loop reads CASSPLTTHPYNEQFF. The CDR3 coding sequence is TGCGCCAGCAGCCCCCTTACGACCCATCCCTACAATGAGCAGTTCTTC. The chain uses TRBV4-1 and TRBJ2-1, with D uncertain. Germline V gene data show CDR1 as MGHRA and CDR2 as YSYEKL. V was cut by 4 bases and J by 2 bases, with 15 bases left in between. This CDR3 has 16 residues.

The chain links TRBV5-1 to TRBJ1-1; D remains ambiguous. The CDR3 is made up of 13 amino acids. Looked up from germline, CDR1 is SGHRS and CDR2 is YFSETQ. The V end was cut by 0 bases, the J end by 0 bases, with 3 bases between. CDR3 DNA: TGCGCCAGCAGCTTGGCCCTGAACACTGAAGCTTTCTTT. Amino acids: CASSLALNTEAFF.

The genes are TRBV7-9 and TRBJ2-1; 8 bases match TRBD2. This CDR3 spans 16 amino acids. J gave up 6 bases and V 4 bases, and 11 bases lay outside the gene matches. The germline CDR1 and CDR2 sequences are SEHNR and FQNEAQ (reference sequence). CDR3 residues: CASSSPSAGVSNEQFF. The CDR3 DNA follows: TGTGCCAGCAGCTCTCCCTCAGCGGGAGTCTCCAATGAGCAGTTCTTC.

This chain uses TRBV24-1 with TRBJ2-1; 16 nucleotides match TRBD2. V shed 4 bases and J 5 bases; nucleotides not matched to a gene: 7. Germline assignment: CDR1 KGHDR and CDR2 SFDVKD. There are 18 residues in the CDR3. The CDR3 nucleotides read TGTGCCACCAGTGACCCCGGGACTAGCGGGGGGGCGAACAATGAGCAGTTCTTC. Protein: CATSDPGTSGGANNEQFF.

J is TRBJ1-2 and V is TRBV5-1, with D possibly being TRBD1 (6 bases). The germline gives CDR1 SGHRS, CDR2 YFSETQ. Trimming pared 4 bases from V and 4 bases from J, leaving 11 bases between. The CDR3 sequence is 13 residues long. The CDR3 protein is CASSAGQRYGYTF. CDR3 coding DNA: TGCGCCAGCAGCGCGGGACAACGCTATGGCTACACCTTC.

The chain recombines TRBV10-3 with TRBJ1-5; a weak D match, TRBD1 (5 bases). The J call may be faulty, since TRBJ2-3 better matches the DNA end. The CDR3 has 13 residues. Germline V gene sequence: CDR1 ENHRY, CDR2 SYGVKD. The CDR3 DNA follows: TGTGCCATCAGAGGGGCGGTAGATCAGCCCCAGTATTTT. Translation gives CAIRGAVDQPQYF.

This clone has a handful of counts. The chain couples TRBV2 to TRBJ1-5; perhaps TRBD1 as D (6 bases). The germline V gene has CDR1 SNHLY and CDR2 FYNNEI. Trimming left V 1 base short and J 5 bases short, with 9 bases between. CDR3 size: 14 residues. CDR3 region: CASSEGTVYQPQHF. As DNA, the CDR3 is TGTGCCAGCAGTGAAGGGACAGTCTATCAGCCCCAGCATTTT.

The rearrangement uses TRBV2 and TRBJ1-3, with 8 bases matching TRBD1. Trimming at V came to 2 bases and at J to 1 base, leaving 7 bases not matched to a gene. This CDR3 spans 17 amino acids. Germline V lookup: CDR1 SNHLY, CDR2 FYNNEI. As DNA, the CDR3 is TGTGCCAGCAGTGAATTCGTGGACAGGGTATCTGGAAACACCATATATTTT. It translates to CASSEFVDRVSGNTIYF.

This chain links TRBV19 with TRBJ2-7; D is perhaps TRBD2 (7 bases). V lost 5 bases, J lost 6 bases, and 11 bases lay in between. The CDR3 is made up of 12 amino acids. Germline assignment: CDR1 LNHDA and CDR2 SQIVND (reference sequence). The CDR3: CASSGRGVEQYF. CDR3 in DNA: TGTGCCAGTAGTGGGAGGGGGGTCGAGCAGTACTTC. Full variable domain (missing parts from reference TRBV19 and TRBJ2-7): DGGITQSPKYLFRKEGQNVTLSCEQNLNHDAMYWYRQDPGQGLRLIYYSQIVNDFQKGDIAEGYSVSREKKESFPLTVTSAQKNPTAFYLCASSGRGVEQYFGPGTRLTVT.

The chain has TRBV3-1 (or the pseudogene TRBV3-2) and TRBJ2-5, with a tentative D call TRBD1 (5 bases). V lost 4 bases and J 2 bases, leaving 17 bases between the germline ends. The CDR3 totals 16 residues. Germline CDR1 reads LGHDT; CDR2 reads YNNKEL (reference sequence). CDR3 region: CASSLLGVRGQETQYF. CDR3 sequence (DNA): TGTGCCAGCAGCCTGCTAGGGGTAAGAGGACAAGAGACCCAGTACTTC.

V usage is TRBV29-1 and J usage is TRBJ1-4, with unresolved D. V gave up 6 bases and J gave up 6 bases, with 14 bases separating them. Germline CDR1 SQVTM, CDR2 ANQGSEA. There are 13 residues in the CDR3. The CDR3 protein is CSVSGNQDEKLFF. The CDR3 coding sequence is TGCAGCGTCTCCGGGAATCAGGATGAAAAACTGTTTTTT.

V usage is TRBV11-2 and J usage is TRBJ2-6, with TRBD2 identical over 11 bases. The V gene end was trimmed by 4 bases and the J gene end by 0 bases; junction bases not matched to a gene: 5. Germline values: CDR1 SGHAT, CDR2 FQNNGV. The CDR3 runs 18 residues. CDR3 in amino acids: CASSSMTSGVSGANVLTF. In DNA, the CDR3 is TGTGCCAGCAGCTCAATGACTAGCGGGGTCTCTGGGGCCAACGTCCTGACTTTC. Supplemented by reference TRBV11-2 and TRBJ2-6, the full variable domain reads EAGVAQSPRYKIIEKRQSVAFWCNPISGHATLYWYQQILGQGPKLLIQFQNNGVVDDSQLPKDRFSAERLKGVDSTLKIQPAKLEDSAVYLCASSSMTSGVSGANVLTFGAGSRLTVL.

The rearrangement uses TRBV25-1 and TRBJ2-1, with 9 nucleotides matching TRBD1. The CDR3 totals 15 residues. Germline-derived CDR1 and CDR2 are MGHDK and SYGVNS. The V segment lost 4 bases and the J segment 4 bases; nucleotides outside the gene matches: 5. The CDR3 region is CASSASGTGYNEQFF. The CDR3 nucleotides read TGTGCCAGCAGTGCTTCCGGGACAGGGTACAATGAGCAGTTCTTC.

The J gene is TRBJ1-1, the V gene TRBV19; 7 bases are a match to TRBD1. The CDR3 totals 14 residues. Germline V gene sequence: CDR1 LNHDA, CDR2 SQIVND (reference sequence). V lost 5 bases and J lost 5; bases outside the gene matches: 8. CDR3 region: CASSPGQVGTEAFF. CDR3 DNA: TGTGCCAGTAGTCCCGGACAGGTGGGGACTGAAGCTTTCTTT.

This clone was counted only a few times. The V gene is TRBV5-1, the J gene TRBJ2-2; D unresolved. The CDR3 consists of 12 residues. The germline gives CDR1 SGHRS, CDR2 YFSETQ. The ends were cut back, 1 base at V and 6 bases at J, with 4 bases in the middle. CDR3 sequence: CASSLRSGELFF. In DNA form, the CDR3 reads TGCGCCAGCAGCTTGAGGTCCGGGGAGCTGTTTTTT.

The rearrangement joins TRBV7-3 to TRBJ2-2, with TRBD1 matching over 8 bases. This CDR3 contains 18 residues. V was pared by 5 bases and J by 4 bases, with 15 bases of the junction left unmatched. The germline gives CDR1 SGHTA, CDR2 FQGTGA. The CDR3 DNA is TGTGCCAGCAGCCTCCCGAAGCCGGGACAGGCTTCCACCGGGGAGCTGTTTTTT. Its protein product is CASSLPKPGQASTGELFF.

In this sample, this clone turned up once. The chain carries TRBV5-1 and TRBJ1-6; D perhaps matches TRBD1 (6 bases). The CDR3 loop spans 13 amino acids. Germline V gives CDR1 SGHRS, CDR2 YFSETQ. With 4 bases removed from V and 10 bases from J, the gap between germline ends came to 12 bases. CDR3 loop: CASSKDSNSPLHF. CDR3 nucleotides: TGCGCCAGCAGCAAGGACAGTAACTCACCCCTCCACTTT.

The rearrangement uses TRBV28 and TRBJ2-7; TRBD2 agrees at 9 bases. The V segment lost 2 bases and the J segment 6 bases; nucleotides outside the gene matches: 8. The CDR3 sequence is 15 residues long. Germline CDR1 is MDHEN and CDR2 is SYDVKM. In nucleotides, the CDR3 is TGTGCCAGCAGTTTAATTGGTAGCGGGAGCTTCGAGCAGTACTTC. It translates to CASSLIGSGSFEQYF.

The V and J genes are TRBV6-2 or TRBV6-3 and TRBJ2-7; 10 bases fit TRBD2. V lost 0 bases to trimming and J lost 4 bases; unmatched junction nucleotides: 6. This CDR3 is built from 16 residues. The germline gives CDR1 MNHEY, CDR2 SVGEGT. The CDR3 bases are TGTGCCAGCAGTTACTCCGGGACTAGCGAACCGTACGAGCAGTACTTC. It yields the protein CASSYSGTSEPYEQYF.

The chain carries TRBV6-4 and TRBJ1-2, with D tentatively TRBD1 (6 bases). Trimming took 3 bases from V and 6 from J, leaving 14 bases between them. Germline assignment: CDR1 MRHNA and CDR2 SNTAGT. The CDR3 covers 14 residues. DNA for the CDR3: TGTGCCAGCAGTGAGCCCGGACAGACCCATGGCTACACCTTC. Translating it yields CASSEPGQTHGYTF.

This clone was seen only once. CDR3 DNA: TGCGCCAGCAGCTTAACCTGGGACAGGGGTCGTTCACCCCTCCACTTT. Translation: CASSLTWDRGRSPLHF. The chain recombines TRBV5-1 with TRBJ1-6; 10 bases line up with TRBD1. CDR1 is SGHRS, CDR2 YFSETQ, per germline. Trimming cost V 2 bases and J 9 bases; bases outside gene matches: 8. This CDR3 has 16 amino acids. The full variable domain, with the rest looked up from reference TRBV5-1 and TRBJ1-6, is KAGVTQTPRYLIKTRGQQVTLSCSPISGHRSVSWYQQTPGQGLQFLFEYFSETQRNKGNFPGRFSGRQFSNSRSEMNVSTLELGDSALYLCASSLTWDRGRSPLHFGNGTRLTVT.

The chain employs TRBV29-1 and TRBJ1-2; D unclear. The CDR3 has 16 residues. Germline CDR1 is SQVTM and CDR2 is ANQGSEA. Between the trimmed V and J ends, which lost 6 bases and 0 bases, there was a span of 20 bases. The DNA for the CDR3 is TGCAGCGTCACCCTTGAGGGCCTCACAGCTAACTATGGCTACACCTTC. Its protein product is CSVTLEGLTANYGYTF.

The chain is built from TRBV13 and TRBJ1-5; a weak D match, TRBD1 (5 bases). Germline-derived CDR1 and CDR2 are PRHDT and FYEKMQ (reference sequence). The CDR3 has 15 amino acids. V was cut by 2 bases and J by 6 bases, with 14 bases left in between. The CDR3 sequence is CASSLRQGGSQPQHF. CDR3 in DNA: TGTGCCAGCAGCTTAAGGCAGGGAGGGAGTCAGCCCCAGCATTTT.

The chain is built from TRBV3-1 (or the pseudogene TRBV3-2) and TRBJ2-6, with TRBD1 as a possible D gene (6 bases). The germline CDR1 and CDR2 sequences are LGHDT and YNNKEL (reference sequence). CDR3 length: 15 amino acids. Trimming pared 5 bases from V and 2 bases from J, leaving 10 bases between. CDR3: CASSRNRAGANVLTF. The CDR3 nucleotides are TGTGCCAGCAGCAGAAACAGGGCTGGGGCCAACGTCCTGACTTTC.